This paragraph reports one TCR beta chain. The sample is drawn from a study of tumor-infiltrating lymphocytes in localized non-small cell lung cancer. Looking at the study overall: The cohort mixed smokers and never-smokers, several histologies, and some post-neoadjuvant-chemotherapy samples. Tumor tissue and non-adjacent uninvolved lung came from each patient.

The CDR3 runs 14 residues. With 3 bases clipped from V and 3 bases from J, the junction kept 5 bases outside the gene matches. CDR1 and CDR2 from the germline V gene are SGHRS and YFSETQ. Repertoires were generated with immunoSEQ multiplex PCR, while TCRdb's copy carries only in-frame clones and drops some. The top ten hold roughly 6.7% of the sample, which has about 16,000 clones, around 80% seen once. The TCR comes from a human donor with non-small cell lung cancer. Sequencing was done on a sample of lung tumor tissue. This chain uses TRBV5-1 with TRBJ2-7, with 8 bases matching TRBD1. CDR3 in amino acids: CASSSEGQGYEQYF. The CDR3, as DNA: TGCGCCAGCAGCTCAGAAGGACAGGGCTACGAGCAGTACTTC.